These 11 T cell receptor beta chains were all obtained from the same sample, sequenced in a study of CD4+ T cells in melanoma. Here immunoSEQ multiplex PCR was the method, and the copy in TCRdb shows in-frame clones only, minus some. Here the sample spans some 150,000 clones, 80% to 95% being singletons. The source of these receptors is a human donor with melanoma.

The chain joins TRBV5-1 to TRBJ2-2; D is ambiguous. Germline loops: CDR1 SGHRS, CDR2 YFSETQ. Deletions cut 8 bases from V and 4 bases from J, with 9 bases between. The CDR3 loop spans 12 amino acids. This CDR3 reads CARFPSTGELFF. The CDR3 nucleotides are TGCGCCAGATTCCCTTCCACCGGGGAGCTGTTTTTT.

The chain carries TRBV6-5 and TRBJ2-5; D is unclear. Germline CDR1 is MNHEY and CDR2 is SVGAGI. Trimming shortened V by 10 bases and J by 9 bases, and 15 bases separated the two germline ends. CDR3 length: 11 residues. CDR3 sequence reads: CATAVLMAQYF. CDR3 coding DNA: TGTGCCACCGCAGTCCTCATGGCCCAGTACTTC.

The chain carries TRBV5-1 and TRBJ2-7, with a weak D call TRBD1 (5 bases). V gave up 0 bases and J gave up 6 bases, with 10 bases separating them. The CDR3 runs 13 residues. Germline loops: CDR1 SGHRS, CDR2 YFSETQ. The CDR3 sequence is CASSLVSGSEQYF. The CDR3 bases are TGCGCCAGCAGCTTGGTTTCAGGGTCCGAGCAGTACTTC. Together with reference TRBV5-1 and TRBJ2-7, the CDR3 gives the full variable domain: KAGVTQTPRYLIKTRGQQVTLSCSPISGHRSVSWYQQTPGQGLQFLFEYFSETQRNKGNFPGRFSGRQFSNSRSEMNVSTLELGDSALYLCASSLVSGSEQYFGPGTRLTVT.

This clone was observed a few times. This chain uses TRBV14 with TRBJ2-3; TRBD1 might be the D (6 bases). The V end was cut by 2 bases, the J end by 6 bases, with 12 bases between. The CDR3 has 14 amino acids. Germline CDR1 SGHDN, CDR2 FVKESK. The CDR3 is CASSQQPGVDTQYF. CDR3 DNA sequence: TGTGCCAGCAGCCAACAACCAGGGGTGGATACGCAGTATTTT.

CDR3 sequence: CASKFVGARDTEAFF. The CDR3 bases are TGTGCCAGCAAATTTGTCGGGGCTAGGGACACTGAAGCTTTCTTT. The V gene is TRBV6-1, the J gene TRBJ1-1, with a possible D match to TRBD1 (5 bases). With 7 bases removed from V and 3 bases from J, the gap between germline ends came to 18 bases. This CDR3 comprises 15 residues. Looked up from germline, CDR1 is MNHNS and CDR2 is SASEGT.

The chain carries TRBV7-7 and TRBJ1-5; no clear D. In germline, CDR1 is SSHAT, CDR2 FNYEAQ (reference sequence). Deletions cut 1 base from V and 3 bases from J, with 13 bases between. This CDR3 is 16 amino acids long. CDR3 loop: CASSLEGNIHNQPQHF. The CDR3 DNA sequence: TGTGCCAGCAGCTTAGAAGGTAACATACACAATCAGCCCCAGCATTTT.

In DNA form, the CDR3 reads TGTGCCAGCAACCCCAGACTAGCGGGGGGGCTAGGGGAGCTGTTTTTT. This sequence encodes CASNPRLAGGLGELFF. The J gene is TRBJ2-2, the V gene TRBV7-9; 14 nucleotides align to TRBD2. The germline V gene encodes CDR1 SEHNR and CDR2 FQNEAQ (reference sequence). After removal of 7 bases from V and 8 bases from J, the junction contained 9 bases not matched to a gene. The length of the CDR3 is 16 residues.

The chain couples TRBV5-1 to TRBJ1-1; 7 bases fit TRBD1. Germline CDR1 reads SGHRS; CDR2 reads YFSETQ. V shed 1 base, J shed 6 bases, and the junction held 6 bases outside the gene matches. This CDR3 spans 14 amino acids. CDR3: CASSLQGGPAEAFF. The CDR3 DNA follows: TGCGCCAGCAGCTTGCAAGGGGGCCCGGCTGAAGCTTTCTTT.

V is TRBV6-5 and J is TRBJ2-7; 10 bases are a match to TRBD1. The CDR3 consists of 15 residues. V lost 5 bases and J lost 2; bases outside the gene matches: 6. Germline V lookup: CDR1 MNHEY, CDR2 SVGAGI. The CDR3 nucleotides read TGTGCCAGCAGTGCTAGACAGGGGGCGCCCTACGAGCAGTACTTC. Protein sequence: CASSARQGAPYEQYF.

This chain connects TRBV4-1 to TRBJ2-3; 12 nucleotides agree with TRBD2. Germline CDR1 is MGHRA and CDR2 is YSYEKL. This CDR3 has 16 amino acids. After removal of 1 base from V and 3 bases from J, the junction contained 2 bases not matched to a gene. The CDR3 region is CASSQGLAGETDTQYF. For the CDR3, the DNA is TGCGCCAGCAGCCAAGGACTAGCGGGGGAGACAGATACGCAGTATTTT.

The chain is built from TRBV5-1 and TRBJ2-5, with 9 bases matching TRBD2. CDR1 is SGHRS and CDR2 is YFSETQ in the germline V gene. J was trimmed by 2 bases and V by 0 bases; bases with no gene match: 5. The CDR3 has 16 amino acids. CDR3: CASSLVGLAGQETQYF. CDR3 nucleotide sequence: TGCGCCAGCAGCTTGGTCGGTCTAGCGGGACAAGAGACCCAGTACTTC.